Described below is a single T cell receptor (beta chain) sequence and its context. Per the germline V gene, CDR1 is ENHRY and CDR2 is SYGVKD. Trimming removed 10 bases from V and 4 bases from J; junction bases left unmatched: 14. The CDR3 is 15 residues long. This sample was included in a study of technical replicates of blood from a few donors. Sequencing was performed with immunoSEQ multiplex PCR; in TCRdb, only in-frame clones are kept and a portion is missing. This sample has about 100,000 clones; roughly 95% occur once, and the top ten carry approximately 0.36%. Sequenced input: T cells isolated from PBMCs. The V and J genes are TRBV10-3 and TRBJ2-7; 9 bases agree with TRBD1. This TCR was sampled from a human donor in good health. CDR3 loop: CATGLGQGRFYEQYF. CDR3 in DNA: TGTGCCACGGGGTTAGGACAGGGGAGATTTTACGAGCAGTACTTC.